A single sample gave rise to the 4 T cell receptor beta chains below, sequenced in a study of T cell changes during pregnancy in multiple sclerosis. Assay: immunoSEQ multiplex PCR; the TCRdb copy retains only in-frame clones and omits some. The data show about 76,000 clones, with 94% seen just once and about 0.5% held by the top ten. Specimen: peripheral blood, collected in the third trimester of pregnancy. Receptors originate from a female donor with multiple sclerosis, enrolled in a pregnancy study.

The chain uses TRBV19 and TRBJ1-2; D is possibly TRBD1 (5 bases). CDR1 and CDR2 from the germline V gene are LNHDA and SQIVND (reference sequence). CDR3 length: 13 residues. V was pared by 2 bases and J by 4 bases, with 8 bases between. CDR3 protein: CASSITGIYGYTF. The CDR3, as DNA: TGTGCCAGTAGTATAACAGGCATCTATGGCTACACCTTC.

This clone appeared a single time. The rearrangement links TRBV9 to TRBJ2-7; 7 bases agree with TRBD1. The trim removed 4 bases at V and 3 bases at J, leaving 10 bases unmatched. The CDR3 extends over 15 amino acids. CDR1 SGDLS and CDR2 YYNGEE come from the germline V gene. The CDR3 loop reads CASSPQPGQFYEQYF. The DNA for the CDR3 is TGTGCCAGCAGCCCTCAACCGGGACAGTTCTACGAGCAGTACTTC. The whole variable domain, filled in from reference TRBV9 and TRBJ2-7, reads DSGVTQTPKHLITATGQRVTLRCSPRSGDLSVYWYQQSLDQGLQFLIQYYNGEERAKGNILERFSAQQFPDLHSELNLSSLELGDSALYFCASSPQPGQFYEQYFGPGTRLTVT.

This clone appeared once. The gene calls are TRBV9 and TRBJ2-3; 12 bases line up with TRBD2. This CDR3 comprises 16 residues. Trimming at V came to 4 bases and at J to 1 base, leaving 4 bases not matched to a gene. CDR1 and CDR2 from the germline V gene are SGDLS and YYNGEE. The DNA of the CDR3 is TGTGCCAGCAGCCCACGGACTAGCGGGGGCACAGATACGCAGTATTTT. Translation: CASSPRTSGGTDTQYF.

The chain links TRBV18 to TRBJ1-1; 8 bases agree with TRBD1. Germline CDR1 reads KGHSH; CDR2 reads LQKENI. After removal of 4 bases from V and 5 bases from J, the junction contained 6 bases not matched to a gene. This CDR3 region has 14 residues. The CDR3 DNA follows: TGTGCCAGCTCACGCAGGGGGCTTGCGACTGAAGCTTTCTTT. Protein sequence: CASSRRGLATEAFF.